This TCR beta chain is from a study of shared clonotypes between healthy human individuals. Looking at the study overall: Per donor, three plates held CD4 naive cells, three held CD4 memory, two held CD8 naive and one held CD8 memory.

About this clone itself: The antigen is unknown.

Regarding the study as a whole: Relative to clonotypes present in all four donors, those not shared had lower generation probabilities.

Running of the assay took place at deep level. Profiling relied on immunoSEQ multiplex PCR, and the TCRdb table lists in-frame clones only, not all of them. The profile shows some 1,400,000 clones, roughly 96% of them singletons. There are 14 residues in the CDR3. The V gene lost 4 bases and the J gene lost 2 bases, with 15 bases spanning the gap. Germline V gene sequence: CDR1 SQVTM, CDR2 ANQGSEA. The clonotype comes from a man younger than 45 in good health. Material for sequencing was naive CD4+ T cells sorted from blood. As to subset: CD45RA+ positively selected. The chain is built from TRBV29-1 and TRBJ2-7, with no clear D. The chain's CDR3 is CSVVRMGPAYEQYF. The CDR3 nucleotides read TGCAGCGTTGTGAGAATGGGCCCGGCCTACGAGCAGTACTTC.